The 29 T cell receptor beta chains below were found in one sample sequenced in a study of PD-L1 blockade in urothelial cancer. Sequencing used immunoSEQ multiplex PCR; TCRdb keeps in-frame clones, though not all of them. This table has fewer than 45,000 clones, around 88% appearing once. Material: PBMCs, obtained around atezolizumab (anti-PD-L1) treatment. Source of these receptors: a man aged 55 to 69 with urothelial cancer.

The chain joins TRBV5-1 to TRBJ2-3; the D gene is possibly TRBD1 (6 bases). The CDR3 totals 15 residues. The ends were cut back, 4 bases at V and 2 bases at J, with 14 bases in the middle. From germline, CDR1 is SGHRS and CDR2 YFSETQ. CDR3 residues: CASSLGRGDTDTQYF. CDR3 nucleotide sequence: TGCGCCAGCAGCCTCGGCAGGGGTGACACAGATACGCAGTATTTT.

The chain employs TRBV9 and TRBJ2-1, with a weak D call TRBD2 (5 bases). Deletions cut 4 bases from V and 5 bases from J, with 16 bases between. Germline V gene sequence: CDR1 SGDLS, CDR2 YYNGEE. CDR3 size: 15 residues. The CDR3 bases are TGTGCCAGCAGCTCCGGAGGTTACAGCAACAATGAGCAGTTCTTC. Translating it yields CASSSGGYSNNEQFF.

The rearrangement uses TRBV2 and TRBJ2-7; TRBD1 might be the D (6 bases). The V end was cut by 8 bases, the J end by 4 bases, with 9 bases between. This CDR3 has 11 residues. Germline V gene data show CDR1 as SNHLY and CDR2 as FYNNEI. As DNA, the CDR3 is TGTGCCAGCCTAGGGGGATACGAGCAGTACTTC. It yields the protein CASLGGYEQYF.

As DNA, the CDR3 is TGTGCCAGCTCACCACCGGACAGGGTAAACTACAATGAGCAGTTCTTC. Translated: CASSPPDRVNYNEQFF. The chain has TRBV18 and TRBJ2-1; 8 positions agree with TRBD1. From germline, CDR1 is KGHSH and CDR2 LQKENI. Trimming at V came to 0 bases and at J to 3 bases, leaving 4 bases not matched to a gene. The CDR3 runs 16 residues.

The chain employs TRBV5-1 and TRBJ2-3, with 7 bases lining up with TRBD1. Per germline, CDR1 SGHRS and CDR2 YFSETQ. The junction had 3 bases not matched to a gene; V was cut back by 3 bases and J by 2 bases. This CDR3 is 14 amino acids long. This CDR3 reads CASSSDRPTDTQYF. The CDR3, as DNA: TGCGCCAGCAGCTCGGACAGGCCCACAGATACGCAGTATTTT.

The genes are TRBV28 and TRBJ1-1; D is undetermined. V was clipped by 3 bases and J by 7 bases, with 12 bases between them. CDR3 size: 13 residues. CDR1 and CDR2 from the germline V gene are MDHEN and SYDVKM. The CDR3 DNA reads TGTGCCAGCAGTTTCGGCGGCTACATTGAAGCTTTCTTT. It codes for CASSFGGYIEAFF. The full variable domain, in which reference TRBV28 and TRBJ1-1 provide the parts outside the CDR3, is DVKVTQSSRYLVKRTGEKVFLECVQDMDHENMFWYRQDPGLGLRLIYFSYDVKMKEKGDIPEGYSVSREKKERFSLILESASTNQTSMYLCASSFGGYIEAFFGQGTRLTVV.

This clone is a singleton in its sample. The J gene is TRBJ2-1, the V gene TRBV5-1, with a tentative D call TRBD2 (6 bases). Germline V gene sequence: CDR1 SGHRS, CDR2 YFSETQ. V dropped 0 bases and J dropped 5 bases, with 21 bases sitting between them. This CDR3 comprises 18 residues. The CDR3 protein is CASSLVDLRISGNNEQFF. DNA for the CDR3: TGCGCCAGCAGCTTGGTCGATCTCCGGATTAGCGGAAACAATGAGCAGTTCTTC.

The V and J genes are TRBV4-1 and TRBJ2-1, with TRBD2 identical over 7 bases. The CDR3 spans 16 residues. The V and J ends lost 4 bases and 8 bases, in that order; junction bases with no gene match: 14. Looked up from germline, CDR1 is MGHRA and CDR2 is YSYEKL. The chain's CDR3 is CASSPGVRWGGDEQFF. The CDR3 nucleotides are TGCGCCAGCAGCCCGGGAGTGAGGTGGGGAGGGGATGAGCAGTTCTTC.

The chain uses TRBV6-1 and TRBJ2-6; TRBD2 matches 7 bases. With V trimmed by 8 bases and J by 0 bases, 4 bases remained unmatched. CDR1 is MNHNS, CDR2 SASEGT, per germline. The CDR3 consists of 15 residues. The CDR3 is CASAGGSSGANVLTF. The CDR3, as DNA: TGTGCCAGCGCCGGGGGGAGCTCTGGGGCCAACGTCCTGACTTTC.

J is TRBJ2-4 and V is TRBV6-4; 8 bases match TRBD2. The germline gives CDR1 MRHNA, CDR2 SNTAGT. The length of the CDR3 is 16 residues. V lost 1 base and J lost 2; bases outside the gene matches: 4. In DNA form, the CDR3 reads TGTGCCAGCAGTGACTGGCAGCGGGAGACCAAAAACATTCAGTACTTC. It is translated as CASSDWQRETKNIQYF.

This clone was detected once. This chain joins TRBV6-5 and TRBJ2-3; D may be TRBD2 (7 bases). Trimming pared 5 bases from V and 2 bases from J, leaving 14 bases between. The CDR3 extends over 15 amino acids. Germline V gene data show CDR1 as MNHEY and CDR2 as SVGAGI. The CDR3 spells CASSPMAGATDTQYF. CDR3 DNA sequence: TGTGCCAGCAGTCCCATGGCGGGGGCCACAGATACGCAGTATTTT.

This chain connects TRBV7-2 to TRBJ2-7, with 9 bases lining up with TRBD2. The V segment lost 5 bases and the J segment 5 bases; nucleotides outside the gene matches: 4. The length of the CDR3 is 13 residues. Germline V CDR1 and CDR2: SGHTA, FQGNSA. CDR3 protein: CASSPGLADEQYF. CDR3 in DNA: TGTGCCAGCAGCCCGGGACTAGCAGACGAGCAGTACTTC.

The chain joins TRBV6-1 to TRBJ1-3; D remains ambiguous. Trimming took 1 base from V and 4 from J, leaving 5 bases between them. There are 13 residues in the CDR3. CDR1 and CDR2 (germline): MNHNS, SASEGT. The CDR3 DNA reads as TGTGCCAGCAGTGAAGGCGTGGGAAACACCATATATTTT. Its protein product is CASSEGVGNTIYF.

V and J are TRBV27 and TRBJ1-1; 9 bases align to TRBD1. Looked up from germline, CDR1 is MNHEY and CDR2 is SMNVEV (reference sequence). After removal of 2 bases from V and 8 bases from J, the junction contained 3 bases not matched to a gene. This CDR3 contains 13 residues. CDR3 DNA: TGTGCCAGCAGTTTAGGGACAGGGTACGAAGCTTTCTTT. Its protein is CASSLGTGYEAFF.

As DNA, the CDR3 is TGTGCCAGCAGCTTAACGGACAGGCTTTTAAACACTGAAGCTTTCTTT. Amino acid sequence: CASSLTDRLLNTEAFF. The chain links TRBV7-2 to TRBJ1-1, with TRBD1 matching over 7 bases. The CDR3 spans 16 residues. Per the germline V gene, CDR1 is SGHTA and CDR2 is FQGNSA. V shed 2 bases and J 2 bases; nucleotides not matched to a gene: 8.

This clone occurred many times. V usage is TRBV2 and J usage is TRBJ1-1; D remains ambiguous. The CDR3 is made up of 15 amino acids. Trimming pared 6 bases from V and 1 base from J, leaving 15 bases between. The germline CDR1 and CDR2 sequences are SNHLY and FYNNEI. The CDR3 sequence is CASRAKALENTEAFF. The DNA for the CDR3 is TGTGCCAGCAGAGCGAAGGCACTAGAGAACACTGAAGCTTTCTTT.

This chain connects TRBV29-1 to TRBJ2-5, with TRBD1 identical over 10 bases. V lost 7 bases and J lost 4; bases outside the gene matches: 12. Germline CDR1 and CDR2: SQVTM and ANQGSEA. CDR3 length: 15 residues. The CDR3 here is CSAQDRGHYGETQYF. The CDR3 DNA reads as TGCAGCGCTCAAGACAGGGGGCATTACGGAGAGACCCAGTACTTC.

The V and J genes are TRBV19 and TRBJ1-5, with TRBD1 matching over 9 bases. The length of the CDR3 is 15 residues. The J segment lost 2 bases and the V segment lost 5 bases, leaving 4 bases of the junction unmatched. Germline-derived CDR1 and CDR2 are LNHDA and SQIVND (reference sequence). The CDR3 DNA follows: TGTGCCAGTAGTCCCCGGGACAGGGGCAATCAGCCCCAGCATTTT. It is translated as CASSPRDRGNQPQHF.

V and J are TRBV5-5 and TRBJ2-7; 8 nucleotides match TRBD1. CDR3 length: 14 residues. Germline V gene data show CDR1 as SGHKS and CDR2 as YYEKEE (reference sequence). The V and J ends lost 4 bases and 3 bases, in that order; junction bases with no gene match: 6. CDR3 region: CASSMTGVVYEQYF. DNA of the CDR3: TGTGCCAGCAGCATGACAGGGGTGGTCTACGAGCAGTACTTC.

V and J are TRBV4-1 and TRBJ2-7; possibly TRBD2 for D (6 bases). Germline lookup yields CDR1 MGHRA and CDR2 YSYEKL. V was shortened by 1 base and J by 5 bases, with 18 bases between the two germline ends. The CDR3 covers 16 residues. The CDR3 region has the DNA TGCGCCAGCAGCCAAGTGTTCGGCGGGACCCCCCACGAGCAGTACTTC. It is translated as CASSQVFGGTPHEQYF.

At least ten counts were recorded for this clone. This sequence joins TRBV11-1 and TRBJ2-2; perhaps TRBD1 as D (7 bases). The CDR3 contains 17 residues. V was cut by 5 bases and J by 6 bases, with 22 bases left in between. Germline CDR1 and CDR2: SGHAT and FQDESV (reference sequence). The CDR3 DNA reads TGTGCCAGCAGCGAAACAAGCCGACAGGGAGGCCCCGGGGAGCTGTTTTTT. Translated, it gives CASSETSRQGGPGELFF.

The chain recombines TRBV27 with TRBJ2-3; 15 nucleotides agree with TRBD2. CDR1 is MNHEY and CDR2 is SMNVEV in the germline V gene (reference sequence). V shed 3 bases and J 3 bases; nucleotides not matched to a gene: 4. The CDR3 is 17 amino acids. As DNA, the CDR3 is TGTGCCAGCAGTTTTAGGGGGACTAGCGGGGGGACAGATACGCAGTATTTT. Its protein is CASSFRGTSGGTDTQYF.

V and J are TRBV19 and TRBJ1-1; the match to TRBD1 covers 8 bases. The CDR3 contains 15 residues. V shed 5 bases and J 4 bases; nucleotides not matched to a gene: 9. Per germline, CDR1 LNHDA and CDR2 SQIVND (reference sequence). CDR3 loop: CASSVTTGVGTEAFF. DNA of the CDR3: TGTGCCAGTAGTGTTACGACAGGGGTAGGCACTGAAGCTTTCTTT.

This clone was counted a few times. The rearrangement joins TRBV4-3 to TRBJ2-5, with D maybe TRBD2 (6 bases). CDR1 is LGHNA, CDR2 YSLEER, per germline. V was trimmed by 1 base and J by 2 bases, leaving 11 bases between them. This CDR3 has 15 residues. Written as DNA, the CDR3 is TGCGCCAGCAGCCAAGGAACTAGCCTTCAAGAGACCCAGTACTTC. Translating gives CASSQGTSLQETQYF.

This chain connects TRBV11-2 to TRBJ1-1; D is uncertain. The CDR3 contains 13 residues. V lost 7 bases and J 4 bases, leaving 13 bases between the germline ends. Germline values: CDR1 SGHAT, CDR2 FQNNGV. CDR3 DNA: TGTGCCAGCAACCCGTGGAGGTCCACTGAAGCTTTCTTT. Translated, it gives CASNPWRSTEAFF.

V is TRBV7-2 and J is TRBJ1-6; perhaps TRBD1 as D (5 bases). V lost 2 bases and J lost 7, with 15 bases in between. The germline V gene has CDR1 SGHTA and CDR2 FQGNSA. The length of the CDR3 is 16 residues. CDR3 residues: CASSLSSRRGNSPLHF. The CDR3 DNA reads TGTGCCAGCAGCTTATCGAGTCGTAGGGGCAATTCACCCCTCCACTTT.

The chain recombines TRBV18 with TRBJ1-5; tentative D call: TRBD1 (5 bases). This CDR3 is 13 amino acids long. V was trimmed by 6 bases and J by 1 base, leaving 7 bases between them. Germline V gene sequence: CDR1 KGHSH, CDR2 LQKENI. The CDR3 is CASSGGSNQPQHF. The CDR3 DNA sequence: TGTGCCAGCTCGGGGGGGAGCAATCAGCCCCAGCATTTT.

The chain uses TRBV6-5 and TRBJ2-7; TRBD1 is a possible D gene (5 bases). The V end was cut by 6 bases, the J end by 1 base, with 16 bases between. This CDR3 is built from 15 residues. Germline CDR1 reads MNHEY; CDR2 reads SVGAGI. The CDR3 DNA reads TGTGCCAGCAGACAGGCGGTCGGACCGTCCTACGAGCAGTACTTC. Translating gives CASRQAVGPSYEQYF.

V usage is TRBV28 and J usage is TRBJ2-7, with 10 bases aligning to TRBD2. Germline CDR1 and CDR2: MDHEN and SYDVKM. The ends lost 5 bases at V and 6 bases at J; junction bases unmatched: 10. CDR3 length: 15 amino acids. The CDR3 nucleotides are TGTGCCAGCAGTCGAATCGGGACTAGCGACGGCGAGCAGTACTTC. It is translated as CASSRIGTSDGEQYF.